This T cell receptor beta chain was identified during a study of blood T cell repertoires in COVID-19. The protocol was immunoSEQ multiplex PCR, while the TCRdb copy is restricted to in-frame clones and leaves out a portion. The profile shows about 160,000 clones, roughly 90% of them singletons. This CDR3 is built from 15 residues. The germline CDR1 and CDR2 sequences are KGHSH and LQKENI. V dropped 5 bases and J dropped 2 bases, with 15 bases sitting between them. J is TRBJ1-2 and V is TRBV18, with D possibly being TRBD1 (5 bases). The source material was peripheral blood. This receptor was taken from a man aged 55 to 69 with active or convalescent COVID-19. CDR3 sequence (DNA): TGTGCCAGCTCAACAAACGGGGGGACGAACTATGGCTACACCTTC. It encodes CASSTNGGTNYGYTF.